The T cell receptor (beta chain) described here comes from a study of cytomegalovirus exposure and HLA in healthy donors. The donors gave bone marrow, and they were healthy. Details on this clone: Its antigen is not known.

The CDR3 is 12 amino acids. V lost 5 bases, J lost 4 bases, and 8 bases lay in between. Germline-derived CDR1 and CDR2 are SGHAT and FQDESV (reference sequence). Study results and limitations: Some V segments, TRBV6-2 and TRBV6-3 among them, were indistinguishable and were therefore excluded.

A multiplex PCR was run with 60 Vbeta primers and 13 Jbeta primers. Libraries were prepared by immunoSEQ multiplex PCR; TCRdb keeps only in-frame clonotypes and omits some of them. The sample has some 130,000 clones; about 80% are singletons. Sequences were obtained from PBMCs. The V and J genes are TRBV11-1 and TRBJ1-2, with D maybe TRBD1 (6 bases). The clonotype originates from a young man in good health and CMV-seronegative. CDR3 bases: TGTGCCAGCAGCAAAGGGGGCTATGGCTACACCTTC. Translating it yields CASSKGGYGYTF. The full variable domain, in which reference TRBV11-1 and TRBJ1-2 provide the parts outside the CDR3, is EAEVAQSPRYKITEKSQAVAFWCDPISGHATLYWYRQILGQGPELLVQFQDESVVDDSQLPKDRFSAERLKGVDSTLKIQPAELGDSAMYLCASSKGGYGYTFGSGTRLTVV.